This TCR beta chain is drawn from a study of blood T cell repertoires in COVID-19 (dated by TCRdb to about 2020). The study in broad terms: Samples from collaborators originated in the United States, Italy and Spain and spanned both the acute and convalescent phases of COVID-19. Samples came from the ongoing ImmuneRACE study (first 160 participants) plus 1,254 subjects from 6 global collaborators. The sample metadata nearly always contained a de-identified subject ID, COVID-19 status, age in years and sex. The repertoires were made available in a free public database intended to serve as a resource for research on the immune response to SARS-CoV-2. The prospective study material was composed of cDNA or gDNA derived from T cells, B-cell-depleted T cells, or PBMCs. Subjects who had been exposed to COVID-19, were actively infected with it, or had recovered from it provided the deeply sampled blood TCRbeta repertoires that made up the dataset. Where available, HLA class I and class II types were taken from metadata supplied by the sample provider and were not determined by assay-based typing.

The CDR3 covers 14 residues, taking in both the cysteine and the phenylalanine. Left in the record is the CDR3 DNA by itself, 42 bases read in frame from the first base. The germline V end is reduced by 5 bases and the J end by 2 bases; junction bases left unmatched: 5. The germline V gene encodes CDR1 SGHVS and CDR2 FQNEAQ. TCRbeta CDR3 regions were amplified from genomic DNA by means of the immunoSEQ Assay, a bias-controlled multiplex PCR. Per the authors' processing: The number of nucleated cells in each sample was estimated by amplification of reference gene primers within the assay. To quantify the absolute abundance of each unique TCRbeta CDR3 rearrangement, sequence reads were collapsed and filtered. Productive Simpson clonality was computed per sample as the square root of Simpson's diversity index over productive rearrangements. The table comes from immuneACCESS by way of TCRdb, which keeps in-frame sequences with V and J called. Part of the clones is missing from these tables; in studies checked, under half for an unresolved V gene and the rest for unknown reasons. V and J calls and clone size are given by that table; D and trimming were obtained from the DNA. The sample contains about 51,000 clones, 86% of them found a single time. Over 1% of the sample goes to the ten largest clones.

Collaborating institutions collected whole blood in K2EDTA tubes following their own protocols. Collaborator samples were shipped for TCRbeta analysis as frozen whole blood, isolated PBMCs, or DNA extracted from either sample type. On the study overall, not on this receptor specifically: The quantity of clinical and demographic metadata differed by source and by participant and was supplied without curation.

This clone was seen a handful of times. Its recognized antigen is unknown. No much larger clonotype is one base removed from it; base qualities were not supplied. Sequenced sample: peripheral blood. The clonotype comes from a man in his sixties with acute or convalescent COVID-19. The rearrangement joined TRBV7-8 to TRBJ1-2, with TRBD1 identical over 7 junction bases. CDR3 protein: CASSPGQRNYGYTF. The DNA sequence is given as TGTGCCAGCAGCCCGGGACAGAGAAACTATGGCTACACCTTC.